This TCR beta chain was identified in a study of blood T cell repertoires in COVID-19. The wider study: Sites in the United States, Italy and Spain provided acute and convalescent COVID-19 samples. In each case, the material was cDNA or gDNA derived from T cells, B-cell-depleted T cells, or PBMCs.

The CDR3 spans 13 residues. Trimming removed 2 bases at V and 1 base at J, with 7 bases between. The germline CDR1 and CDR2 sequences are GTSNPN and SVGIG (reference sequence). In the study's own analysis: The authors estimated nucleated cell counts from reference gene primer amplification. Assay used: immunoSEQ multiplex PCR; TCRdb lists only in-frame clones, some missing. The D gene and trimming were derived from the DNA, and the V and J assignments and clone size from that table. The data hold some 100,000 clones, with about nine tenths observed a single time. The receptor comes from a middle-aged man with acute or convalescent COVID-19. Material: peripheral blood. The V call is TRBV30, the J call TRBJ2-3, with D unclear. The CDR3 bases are TGTGCCTGGAGTCGGGTTGGCACAGATACGCAGTATTTT. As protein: CAWSRVGTDTQYF.